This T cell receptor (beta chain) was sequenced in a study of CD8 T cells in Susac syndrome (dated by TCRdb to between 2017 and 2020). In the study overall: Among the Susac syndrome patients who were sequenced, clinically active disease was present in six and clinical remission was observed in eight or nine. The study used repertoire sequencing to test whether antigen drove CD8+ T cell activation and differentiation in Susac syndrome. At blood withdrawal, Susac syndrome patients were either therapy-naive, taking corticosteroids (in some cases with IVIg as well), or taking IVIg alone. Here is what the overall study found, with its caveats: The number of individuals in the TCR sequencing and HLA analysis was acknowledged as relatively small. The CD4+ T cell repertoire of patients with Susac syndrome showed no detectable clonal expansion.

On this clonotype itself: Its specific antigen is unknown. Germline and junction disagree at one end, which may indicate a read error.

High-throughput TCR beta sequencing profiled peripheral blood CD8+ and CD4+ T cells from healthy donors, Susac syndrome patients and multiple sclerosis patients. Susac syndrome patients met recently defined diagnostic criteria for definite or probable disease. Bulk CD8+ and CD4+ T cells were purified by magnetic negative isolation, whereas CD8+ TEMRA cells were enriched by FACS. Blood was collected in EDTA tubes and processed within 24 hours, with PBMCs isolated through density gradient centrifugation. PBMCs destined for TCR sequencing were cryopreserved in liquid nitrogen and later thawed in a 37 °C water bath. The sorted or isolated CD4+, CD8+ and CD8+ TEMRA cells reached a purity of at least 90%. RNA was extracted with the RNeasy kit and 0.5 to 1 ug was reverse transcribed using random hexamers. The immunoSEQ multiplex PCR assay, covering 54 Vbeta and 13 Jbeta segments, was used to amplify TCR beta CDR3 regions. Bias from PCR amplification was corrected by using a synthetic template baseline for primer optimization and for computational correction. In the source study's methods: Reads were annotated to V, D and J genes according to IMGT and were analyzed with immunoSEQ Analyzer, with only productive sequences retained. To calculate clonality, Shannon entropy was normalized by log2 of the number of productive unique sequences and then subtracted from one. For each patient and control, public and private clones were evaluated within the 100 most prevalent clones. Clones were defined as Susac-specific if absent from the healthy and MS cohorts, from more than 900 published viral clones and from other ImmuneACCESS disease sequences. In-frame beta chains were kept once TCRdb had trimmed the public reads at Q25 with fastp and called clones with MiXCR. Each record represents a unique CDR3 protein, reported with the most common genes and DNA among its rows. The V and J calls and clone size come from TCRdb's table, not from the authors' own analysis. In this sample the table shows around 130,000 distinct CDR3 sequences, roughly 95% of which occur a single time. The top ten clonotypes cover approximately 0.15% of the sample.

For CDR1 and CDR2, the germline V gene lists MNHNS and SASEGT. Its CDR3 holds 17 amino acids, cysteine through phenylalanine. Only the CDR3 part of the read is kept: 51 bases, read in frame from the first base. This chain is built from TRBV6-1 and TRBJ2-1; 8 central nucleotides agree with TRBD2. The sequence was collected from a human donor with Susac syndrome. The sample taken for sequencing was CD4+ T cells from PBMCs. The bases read TGTGCCAGCAGTGCCCTCTTTGGCGGGAGGTCCTCCAATGAGCAGTTCTTC. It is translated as CASSALFGGRSSNEQFF.